This is a list of T cell receptor beta chains from one sample in a study of T cells in localized non-small cell lung cancer. The repertoire was sequenced with immunoSEQ multiplex PCR; TCRdb's copy has only in-frame clones and lacks some. The data show around 83,000 clones, about 78% seen once. The input for sequencing was PBMCs, taken before any cancer treatment. These receptors were obtained from a man aged 35-75 years with stage II squamous cell lung carcinoma. The CDR3 runs from the conserved cysteine through the conserved F or W. A D gene is named only where the DNA matches it firmly. Clone size appears in some rows only: once, few, many, or a class for an expanded clone.

V	size	J	D	DNA	CDR3
TRBV9	once	TRBJ2-5	NA	TGTGCCAGCACCCTGGCCGGGACGGGGGCGGAGACCCAGTACTTC	CASTLAGTGAETQYF
TRBV15	NA	TRBJ2-5	NA	TGTGCCACCAGACGAGAGGTGACAGCCCAAGAGACCCAGTACTTC	CATRREVTAQETQYF
TRBV10-3	NA	TRBJ2-1	TRBD2	TGTGCCATCAGTGAGCCCCCGGGGCTAGCGGGAGTCTACAATGAGCAGTTCTTC	CAISEPPGLAGVYNEQFF
TRBV6-4	NA	TRBJ2-1	NA	TGTGCCCGTATGGGGGGCCGGGGGAATGAGCAGTTCTTC	CARMGGRGNEQFF
TRBV29-1	NA	TRBJ2-7	NA	TGCAGCGTTGCCGGACAGACGTCCTACGAGCAGTACTTC	CSVAGQTSYEQYF
TRBV6-6	NA	TRBJ2-5	NA	TGTGCCAGCAGTTACTCGGACACCTACCAAGAGACCCAGTACTTC	CASSYSDTYQETQYF
TRBV5-1	few	TRBJ2-1	NA	TGCGCCAGCAGCACCCTTTGGGGTGACAATGAGCAGTTCTTC	CASSTLWGDNEQFF
TRBV5-4	NA	TRBJ2-2	NA	TGTGCCAGCAGCTCCGGACAGAGGAGCACCGGGGAGCTGTTTTTT	CASSSGQRSTGELFF
TRBV7-9	NA	TRBJ1-2	NA	TGTGCCAGCAGCTTAAGGGAGACAGCTAACTATGGCTACACCTTC	CASSLRETANYGYTF
TRBV6-5	NA	TRBJ2-4	NA	TGTGCCAGCAGTTACTCTCTCTCCCCAGCCAAAAACATTCAGTACTTC	CASSYSLSPAKNIQYF
TRBV15	NA	TRBJ1-1	NA	TGTGCCATCACCTCCGGGCTCTCCCTCGGGTCTGAAGCTTTCTTT	CAITSGLSLGSEAFF